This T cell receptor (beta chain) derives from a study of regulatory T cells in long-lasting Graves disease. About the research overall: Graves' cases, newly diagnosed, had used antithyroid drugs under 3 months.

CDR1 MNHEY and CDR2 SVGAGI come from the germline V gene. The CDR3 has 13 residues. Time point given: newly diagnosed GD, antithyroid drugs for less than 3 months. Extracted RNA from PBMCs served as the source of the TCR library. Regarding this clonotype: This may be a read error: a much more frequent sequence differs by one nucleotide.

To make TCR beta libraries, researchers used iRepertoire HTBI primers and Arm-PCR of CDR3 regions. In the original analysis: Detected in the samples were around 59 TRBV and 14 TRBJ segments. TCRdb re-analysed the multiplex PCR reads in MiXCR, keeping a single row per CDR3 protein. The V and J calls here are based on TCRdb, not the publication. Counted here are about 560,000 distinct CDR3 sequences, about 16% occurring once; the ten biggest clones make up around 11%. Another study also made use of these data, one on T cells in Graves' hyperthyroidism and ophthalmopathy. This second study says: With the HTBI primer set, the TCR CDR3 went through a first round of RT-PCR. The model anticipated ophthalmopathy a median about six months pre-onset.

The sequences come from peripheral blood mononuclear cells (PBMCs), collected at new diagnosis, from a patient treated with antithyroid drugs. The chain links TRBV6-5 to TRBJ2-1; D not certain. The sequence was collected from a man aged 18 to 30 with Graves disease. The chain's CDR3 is CASSYSSSASRSF. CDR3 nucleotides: TGTGCCAGCAGTTACTCGTCCTCGGCGTCCCGGTCCTTC.